These 28 T cell receptor beta chains were all obtained from the same sample, sequenced in a study of post-analysis software for immune sequencing data. Whole-study findings and limits: With TRBV5-6, TRBV5-1 and TRBV20-1 included, about 5 TRBV segments were more frequent in patients than in controls.

Their target antigens are unknown. Sequencing libraries made from TCR beta cDNA carried unique molecular identifiers. TCRdb redid the calling of the PCR reads with MiXCR, one entry per CDR3 protein. Of roughly 800,000 distinct CDR3 sequences detected, around 45% appear once; the ten largest clones hold around 4.7%. The sample taken for sequencing was blood. Receptors originate from a girl aged 10 to 17 with multiple sclerosis.

The CDR3 sequence: CASSGRVREGGNEQFF. Here the CDR3 DNA reads TGTGCCAGCAGCGGTAGGGTCCGGGAGGGCGGTAATGAGCAGTTCTTC. The chain recombines TRBV9 with TRBJ2-1, with 8 bases identical to TRBD2. After removal of 3 bases from V and 7 bases from J, the junction contained 12 bases not matched to a gene. The V gene's germline CDR1 is SGDLS and CDR2 YYNGEE. The CDR3 contains 16 residues.

The genes are TRBV11-3 and TRBJ2-7; tentatively, D is TRBD1 (5 bases). Germline-derived CDR1 and CDR2 are SGHNT and YENEEA. Trimming took 1 base from V and 3 from J, leaving 10 bases between them. The CDR3 has 14 residues. This CDR3 is CASSLAGSGYEQYF. The CDR3 DNA follows: TGTGCCAGCAGCTTAGCAGGGTCGGGCTACGAGCAGTACTTC.

V is TRBV12-5 and J is TRBJ2-7; 10 bases match TRBD2. Germline V CDR1 and CDR2: LGHNT, FRNRAP. The CDR3 is 15 amino acids. J lost 5 bases, V lost 2 bases, and 6 bases had no gene match. The CDR3 reads CASGLILAGVHEQYF. The CDR3 coding sequence is TGTGCTAGTGGTTTGATCCTAGCGGGAGTCCACGAGCAGTACTTC.

The rearrangement links TRBV5-5 to TRBJ2-1; D gene ambiguous. The CDR3 covers 21 residues. In germline, CDR1 is SGHKS, CDR2 YYEKEE (reference sequence). V dropped 6 bases and J dropped 5 bases, with 36 bases sitting between them. The CDR3 DNA sequence: TGTGCCAGCATCCCCGGCGGCGGTAGCATAGGTTTACTGGTGGGGAACAATGAGCAGTTCTTC. Protein sequence: CASIPGGGSIGLLVGNNEQFF.

Only a few counts were recorded for this clonotype. The chain has TRBV18 and TRBJ2-4; 7 bases are a match to TRBD2. V lost 0 bases and J lost 8; bases outside the gene matches: 4. The CDR3 sequence is 14 residues long. The germline gives CDR1 KGHSH, CDR2 LQKENI. CDR3 nucleotides: TGTGCCAGCTCACCACCTTCGGGGAGGGACATTCAGTACTTC. Translated, it gives CASSPPSGRDIQYF. Looking up the rest from reference TRBV18 and TRBJ2-4 gives the full variable domain: NAGVMQNPRHLVRRRGQEARLRCSPMKGHSHVYWYRQLPEEGLKFMVYLQKENIIDESGMPKERFSAEFPKEGPSILRIQQVVRGDSAAYFCASSPPSGRDIQYFGAGTRLSVL.

The chain joins TRBV20-1 to TRBJ2-5; 10 bases match TRBD2. The J call is in doubt because the DNA end fits TRBJ2-7 better. The germline CDR1 and CDR2 sequences are DFQATT and SNEGSKA (reference sequence). CDR3 length: 13 residues. CDR3 region: CSPQREGHYEQYF. In DNA, the CDR3 is TGCAGTCCCCAGCGGGAGGGCCACTACGAGCAGTACTTC.

V is TRBV6-4 and J is TRBJ2-3; D unresolved. The CDR3 has 14 amino acids. CDR1 is MRHNA, CDR2 SNTAGT, per germline. V was trimmed by 4 bases and J by 3 bases, leaving 11 bases between them. CDR3 sequence: CASSATGATDTQYF. The CDR3 region has the DNA TGTGCCAGCAGTGCGACCGGAGCGACAGATACGCAGTATTTT.

In its sample, this clonotype was seen a few times. One end of the junction fails to match germline, which may point to a read error. The chain links TRBV6-5 to TRBJ2-7; D gene uncertain. This CDR3 spans 9 amino acids. From germline, CDR1 is MNHEY and CDR2 SVGAGI. The CDR3 coding sequence is TGTGCCAGCAGGTACTACCGGTACTTC. Its protein is CASRYYRYF.

Here the CDR3 DNA reads TGTGCCAGCAGCTTAGCGGGTAGCGGTTCAAATGAGCAGTTCTTC. Amino acid sequence: CASSLAGSGSNEQFF. The chain combines TRBV7-9 with TRBJ2-1, with a tentative D call TRBD2 (6 bases). The CDR3 runs 15 residues. The germline CDR1 and CDR2 sequences are SEHNR and FQNEAQ (reference sequence). Trimming took 0 bases from V and 7 from J, leaving 13 bases between them.

The chain couples TRBV24-1 to TRBJ2-1; possibly TRBD2 for D (6 bases). Trimming took 5 bases from V and 7 from J, leaving 14 bases between them. Germline assignment: CDR1 KGHDR and CDR2 SFDVKD. The CDR3 contains 14 residues. CDR3 DNA sequence: TGTGCCACCAGTGCCCCCGGGACTTCTAATGAGCAGTTCTTC. Translation: CATSAPGTSNEQFF.

CDR3 residues: CAISEPGTGESDTQYF. CDR3 coding DNA: TGTGCCATCAGTGAGCCGGGGACAGGGGAATCAGATACGCAGTATTTT. The J gene is TRBJ2-3, the V gene TRBV10-3, with 10 nucleotides matching TRBD1. The V gene end was trimmed by 2 bases and the J gene end by 4 bases; junction bases not matched to a gene: 6. Germline-derived CDR1 and CDR2 are ENHRY and SYGVKD. The CDR3 consists of 16 residues.

V and J are TRBV15 and TRBJ2-1, with a tentative D call TRBD2 (6 bases). The J call is in doubt because the DNA end fits TRBJ2-7 better. Germline CDR1 LNHNV, CDR2 YYDKDF (reference sequence). The CDR3 totals 15 residues. CDR3: CATRGGGKSYNEQYF. The CDR3 nucleotides read TGTGCCACCAGGGGCGGCGGGAAATCCTACAATGAGCAGTACTTC.

This clonotype has a handful of counts. Written as DNA, the CDR3 is TGTGCCAGCAGCCCCCCTCCAGACTTCGTGCAGTACTTC. Its translation is CASSPPPDFVQYF. The gene calls are TRBV11-2 and TRBJ2-4; D unresolved. V was pared by 5 bases and J by 13 bases, with 18 bases between. Germline V gene sequence: CDR1 SGHAT, CDR2 FQNNGV. This CDR3 region has 13 residues. The whole variable domain, remainder taken from reference TRBV11-2 and TRBJ2-4, is EAGVAQSPRYKIIEKRQSVAFWCNPISGHATLYWYQQILGQGPKLLIQFQNNGVVDDSQLPKDRFSAERLKGVDSTLKIQPAKLEDSAVYLCASSPPPDFVQYFGAGTRLSVL.

This clonotype has only one observation. This chain's CDR3 is CASSQARGRQYTQYF. CDR3 coding DNA: TGTGCCAGCAGCCAAGCAAGGGGACGTCAGTATACGCAGTATTTT. This chain uses TRBV14 with TRBJ2-3, with D perhaps matching TRBD1 or TRBD2 (5 bases each). CDR1 SGHDN and CDR2 FVKESK come from the germline V gene. The V gene lost 1 base and the J gene lost 7 bases, with 15 bases spanning the gap. This CDR3 contains 15 residues.

The chain recombines TRBV11-2 with TRBJ2-3; D uncertain. V lost 8 bases and J 4 bases, leaving 13 bases between the germline ends. The CDR3 has 13 residues. CDR1 SGHAT and CDR2 FQNNGV come from the germline V gene. CDR3 DNA sequence: TGTGCCAGCGGCATAGGGTTTTCAGATACGCAGTATTTT. It translates to CASGIGFSDTQYF.

This clonotype was counted once. The V gene is TRBV13, the J gene TRBJ2-1, with 8 bases identical to TRBD2. CDR1 PRHDT and CDR2 FYEKMQ come from the germline V gene (reference sequence). This CDR3 has 18 amino acids. J lost 7 bases, V lost 0 bases, and 14 bases had no gene match. CDR3 in amino acids: CASSLGHSGDGGVNEQFF. In DNA form, the CDR3 reads TGTGCCAGCAGCTTAGGTCATAGCGGGGATGGCGGCGTTAATGAGCAGTTCTTC.

The rearrangement joins TRBV4-1 to TRBJ2-4; 9 nucleotides agree with TRBD2. Near its end, the DNA agrees better with TRBJ2-7, so the J call may be wrong. Looked up from germline, CDR1 is MGHRA and CDR2 is YSYEKL. CDR3 length: 15 residues. The CDR3 coding sequence is TGCGCCAGCGGAGGGTTAGCGGGAGAGGGCTACGAGCAGTACTTC. Protein sequence: CASGGLAGEGYEQYF.

This clonotype was observed a few times. This sequence joins TRBV3-1 and TRBJ1-6; D is undetermined. The CDR3 length is 16 residues. The germline V gene encodes CDR1 LGHDT and CDR2 YNNKEL (reference sequence). Trimming pared 0 bases from V and 0 bases from J, leaving 6 bases between. CDR3 sequence: CASSQEGSSYNSPLHF. The CDR3 bases are TGTGCCAGCAGCCAAGAGGGGAGCTCCTATAATTCACCCCTCCACTTT.

Only a few counts were recorded for this clonotype. The V and J genes are TRBV7-9 and TRBJ2-3; D not certain. Trimming took off 2 bases at V and 0 bases at J, with 12 bases between the two ends. Germline CDR1 reads SEHNR; CDR2 reads FQNEAQ (reference sequence). This CDR3 spans 16 amino acids. The CDR3 here is CASSLLHGSSTDTQYF. The DNA for the CDR3 is TGTGCCAGCAGCTTATTACACGGGTCTAGCACAGATACGCAGTATTTT.

This clonotype was detected only a few times. The chain couples TRBV28 to TRBJ2-4; a possible D gene is TRBD2 (5 bases). Trimming removed 5 bases from V and 13 bases from J, with 15 bases in between. The CDR3 spans 12 residues. Germline loops: CDR1 MDHEN, CDR2 SYDVKM. CDR3 nucleotide sequence: TGTGCCAGCAGTCCGCAGGCCTCGGGGCAGTACTTC. Amino acid sequence: CASSPQASGQYF.

The chain carries TRBV13 and TRBJ2-7; D may be TRBD1 (6 bases). The CDR3 is 15 amino acids. The V and J ends lost 5 bases and 1 base respectively, with 15 bases between them. Per germline, CDR1 PRHDT and CDR2 FYEKMQ (reference sequence). CDR3 loop: CASSPGTSKSYEQYF. In DNA form, the CDR3 reads TGTGCCAGCAGCCCGGGGACATCGAAATCCTACGAGCAGTACTTC.

Points on this clonotype: With only one base between it and a far larger clone, this is likely a read error. This CDR3 is CASSPSGNSYNEQFF. For the CDR3, the DNA is TGTGCCAGCAGTCCTAGCGGGAACTCCTACAATGAGCAGTTCTTC. V and J are TRBV27 and TRBJ2-1; 9 nucleotides align to TRBD2. Germline loops: CDR1 MNHEY, CDR2 SMNVEV (reference sequence). The V segment lost 5 bases and the J segment 0 bases; nucleotides outside the gene matches: 2. The CDR3 extends over 15 amino acids.

The chain uses TRBV20-1 and TRBJ1-1; D perhaps matches TRBD1 (5 bases). The CDR3 has 12 amino acids. Trimming pared 6 bases from V and 3 bases from J, leaving 11 bases between. Germline-derived CDR1 and CDR2 are DFQATT and SNEGSKA (reference sequence). CDR3 nucleotides: TGCAGTGCCCAGGGTGTGGACACTGAAGCTTTCTTT. Its protein product is CSAQGVDTEAFF.

The chain combines TRBV18 with TRBJ2-1; D possibly uses TRBD1 or TRBD2 (6 bases each). The CDR3 spans 16 residues. Germline values: CDR1 KGHSH, CDR2 LQKENI. Trimming removed 1 base from V and 1 base from J, with 11 bases in between. The CDR3 reads CASSPQGGLSYNEQFF. CDR3 nucleotides: TGTGCCAGCTCACCACAGGGGGGTCTATCCTACAATGAGCAGTTCTTC.

This clonotype was seen a handful of times. Mismatch with germline at one junction end may stem from a read error. The V gene is TRBV20-1, the J gene TRBJ2-3; a weak D match, TRBD2 (6 bases). The CDR3 is 15 amino acids. Per the germline V gene, CDR1 is DFQATT and CDR2 is SNEGSKA (reference sequence). CDR3 loop: CSARDVSGYTGTQYF. CDR3 DNA: TGCAGTGCTAGAGATGTTAGCGGCTACACAGGTACGCAGTATTTT.

The chain couples TRBV12-3 or TRBV12-4 to TRBJ2-3; 7 bases match TRBD2. With V trimmed by 0 bases and J by 6 bases, 9 bases remained unmatched. The CDR3 is 16 residues long. CDR3 nucleotides: TGTGCCAGCAGTTTAGCGTTGGGCGGGAGTGTCGATACGCAGTATTTT. It yields the protein CASSLALGGSVDTQYF.

The V and J genes are TRBV11-1 and TRBJ1-1; possibly TRBD1 for D (5 bases). The CDR3 spans 13 residues. CDR1 SGHAT and CDR2 FQDESV come from the germline V gene (reference sequence). V shed 5 bases and J shed 4 bases, with 11 bases lying between them. In DNA form, the CDR3 reads TGTGCCAGCAGCATGCAGGGTGGCACTGAAGCTTTCTTT. It codes for CASSMQGGTEAFF.

The chain uses TRBV4-1 and TRBJ2-7, with D hard to call. The germline V and J ends were trimmed by 3 bases and 5 bases, with 20 bases remaining between them. The CDR3 is 16 amino acids. CDR1 MGHRA and CDR2 YSYEKL come from the germline V gene. This CDR3 reads CASSQILDAYPNEQYF. CDR3 sequence (DNA): TGCGCCAGCAGCCAGATTCTCGACGCGTACCCCAACGAGCAGTACTTC.